The 7 T cell receptor beta chains reported below all come from one sample, sequenced in a study of blood T cells in healthy people across ages. Primed by a sample-barcoded 5' primer and a J-beta primer mix, a second PCR proceeded for roughly 6 to 12 cycles. TCRdb recomputed calls from the 5' RACE reads with MiXCR, one row per CDR3 protein. The data contain some 1.5 million distinct CDR3 sequences, approximately 43% of them seen just once; the ten biggest clones take up about 4%. Source material: blood. The source of these receptors is a woman aged 18 to 35 in good health.

This clonotype has only a few counts. The V and J genes are TRBV7-9 and TRBJ2-1, with 8 nucleotides matching TRBD2. The CDR3 loop spans 15 amino acids. V lost 4 bases and J lost 8; bases outside the gene matches: 10. Germline V gene data show CDR1 as SEHNR and CDR2 as FQNEAQ (reference sequence). CDR3: CASSWTGREADEQFF. The CDR3 DNA follows: TGTGCCAGCAGCTGGACGGGGCGGGAGGCAGATGAGCAGTTCTTC. Together with reference TRBV7-9 and TRBJ2-1, the CDR3 gives the full variable domain: DTGVSQNPRHKITKRGQNVTFRCDPISEHNRLYWYRQTLGQGPEFLTYFQNEAQLEKSRLLSDRFSAERPKGSFSTLEIQRTEQGDSAMYLCASSWTGREADEQFFGPGTRLTVL.

V gene TRBV9 combines with J gene TRBJ1-1, with D possibly matching TRBD1 (5 bases). CDR3 length equals 16 residues. Germline CDR1 and CDR2: SGDLS and YYNGEE. V was trimmed by 0 bases and J by 6 bases, leaving 18 bases between them. CDR3 coding DNA: TGTGCCAGCAGCGTAGTGGGGTCGGGGCGGGCGGCTGAAGCTTTCTTT. Residues: CASSVVGSGRAAEAFF.

With regard to this clonotype: A much larger clone differs from this one at a single base, so this may be a read error. The chain has TRBV5-1 and TRBJ2-3; tentatively, D is TRBD2 (5 bases). The CDR3 totals 14 residues. Germline assignment: CDR1 SGHRS and CDR2 YFSETQ. The CDR3 coding sequence is TGCGCCAGCGGGGAGCGGCCTAGCACAGAGACGCAGTATTTT. Translation: CASGERPSTETQYF.

This clonotype was seen only once. The V gene is TRBV27, the J gene TRBJ1-1, with D possibly TRBD1 on 5 matching bases. CDR3 size: 13 residues. Trimming shortened V by 7 bases and J by 7 bases, and 16 bases separated the two germline ends. Germline V CDR1 and CDR2: MNHEY, SMNVEV (reference sequence). CDR3 protein: CASTDGGADEAFF. CDR3 sequence (DNA): TGTGCCAGCACAGACGGGGGAGCCGATGAAGCTTTCTTT.

This clonotype was observed a few times. The gene calls are TRBV4-2 and TRBJ1-6; D is ambiguous. The V end was cut by 0 bases, the J end by 8 bases, with 8 bases between. Germline lookup yields CDR1 LGHNA and CDR2 YNFKEQ. There are 14 residues in the CDR3. The CDR3 sequence is CASSQDPLDSPLHF. The CDR3 DNA follows: TGTGCCAGCAGCCAAGATCCGTTGGATTCACCCCTCCACTTT.

Only a few counts were recorded for this clonotype. The rearrangement joins TRBV2 to TRBJ1-5; D gene uncertain. CDR1 and CDR2 from the germline V gene are SNHLY and FYNNEI. This CDR3 contains 15 residues. Deletions cut 4 bases from V and 3 bases from J, with 13 bases between. The CDR3 sequence is CASSGVLGNNQPQHF. The CDR3 DNA is TGTGCCAGCAGTGGAGTCTTGGGAAACAATCAGCCCCAGCATTTT.

The chain carries TRBV7-2 and TRBJ2-5; D not resolved. Trimming stripped 6 bases from V and 1 base from J, with 12 bases between. This CDR3 comprises 14 residues. Germline CDR1 reads SGHTA; CDR2 reads FQGNSA. As DNA, the CDR3 is TGTGCCAGCAGGCCGGATACAAGCCAAGAGACCCAGTACTTC. This translates into CASRPDTSQETQYF.